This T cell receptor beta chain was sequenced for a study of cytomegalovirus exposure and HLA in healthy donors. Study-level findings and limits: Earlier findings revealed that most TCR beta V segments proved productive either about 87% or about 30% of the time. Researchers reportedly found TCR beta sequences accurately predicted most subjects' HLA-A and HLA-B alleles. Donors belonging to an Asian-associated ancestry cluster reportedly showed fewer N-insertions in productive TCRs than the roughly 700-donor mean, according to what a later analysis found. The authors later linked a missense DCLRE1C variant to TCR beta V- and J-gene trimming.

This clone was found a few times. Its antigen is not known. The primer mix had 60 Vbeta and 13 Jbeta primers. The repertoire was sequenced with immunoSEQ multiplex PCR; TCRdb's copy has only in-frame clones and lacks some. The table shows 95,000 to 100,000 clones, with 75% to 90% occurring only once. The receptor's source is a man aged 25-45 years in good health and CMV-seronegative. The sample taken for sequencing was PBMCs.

CDR3 DNA: TGTGCCAGCAACGAAGTCGGGAACACTGAAGCTTTCTTT. Amino acids: CASNEVGNTEAFF. The chain recombines TRBV6-6 with TRBJ1-1; D remains unclear. CDR3 length: 13 residues. The germline gives CDR1 MNHNY, CDR2 SVGAGI (reference sequence). Trimming shortened V by 7 bases and J by 1 base, and 10 bases separated the two germline ends.